This T cell receptor beta chain originates from a study of Ad26.COV2.S vaccination and SARS-CoV-2 variants. At the level of the study: Dosing was one shot or two shots 56 days apart. General observations from the study: Recipients of vaccine and of placebo showed similar breadth of their non-spike TCR repertoires.

Described treatment: around 19 received Ad26.COV2.S at low or high dose, single or two shots; roughly five received placebo; per-sample allocation not given. Day 63 after the first vaccine or placebo injection was the time point for sampling. Donor was an adult aged 18-55 years in Boston. V was pared by 1 base and J by 5 bases, with 26 bases between. The CDR3 totals 19 residues. Looked up from germline, CDR1 is SEHNR and CDR2 is FQNEAQ (reference sequence). Profiling relied on immunoSEQ multiplex PCR, and the TCRdb table lists in-frame clones only, not all of them. The sample holds 440,000 or so clones, 92% seen once. As for this clone: Its antigen is unidentified.

This rearrangement joins TRBV7-9 to TRBJ1-2; D uncertain. The sample in question was peripheral blood, obtained in a trial of Ad26.COV2.S vaccine versus placebo. The receptor was derived from a person between 18 and 59 years old who received the Ad26.COV2.S COVID-19 vaccine or a placebo. CDR3 bases: TGTGCCAGCAGCTTAGGGTGGTCCGGAGGCCCCCCTCGGGTATATGGCTACACCTTC. Its translation is CASSLGWSGGPPRVYGYTF.